This is a list of T cell receptor beta chains from one sample in a study of blood T cell repertoires in COVID-19. The data were produced by immunoSEQ multiplex PCR, yet TCRdb's version contains in-frame clones alone and is incomplete. The table includes under 300,000 clones, 85% detected once. Sequencing used peripheral blood. Every receptor here comes from an older woman with active or convalescent COVID-19. Both conserved end residues are part of each CDR3. D genes are given only for firm matches.

V gene | D gene | CDR3 protein
TRBV15 | - | CATSASNSVSGANVLTF
TRBV6-2/TRBV6-3 | - | CASSPPREYNEQFF
TRBV6-5 | - | CASRITGDRYNEQFF
TRBV6-5 | TRBD2 | CASSYLAEETQYF
TRBV18 | - | CASSPYGDGANVLTF
TRBV4-2 | TRBD2 | CASRVAGGSANEQFF
TRBV2 | - | CASSGRTEESGEKLFF
TRBV3-1/TRBV3-2 | - | CASSQERDQPQHF
TRBV7-2 | - | CASSLRRTGLNEQFF
TRBV5-1 | - | CASSIKGLYGYTF
TRBV7-8 | TRBD1 | CASRPGTARLYNSPLHF
TRBV6-2/TRBV6-3 | - | CASSSLSNYGYTF
TRBV30 | - | CAWSYEGNTEAFF
TRBV24-1 | - | CATSDTGLGREKLFF
TRBV15 | - | CATSRDDRVQGHGYTF
TRBV5-6 | - | CASSWMVVGVPDTQYF
TRBV7-2 | - | CASSLVGTDTQYF
TRBV2 | - | CASSVGQGSNQPQHF
TRBV6-4 | TRBD2 | CASSVAGGDTQYF
TRBV18 | - | CASSPAGGGVRTYEQYF
TRBV11-3 | - | CASSLGRGPDTQYF
TRBV5-5 | TRBD1 | CASSYRQGDNSPLHF
TRBV18 | TRBD2 | CASSGTSGADYEQYF
TRBV28 | - | CASRPSGVVVNTEAFF
TRBV28 | - | CASSLQGPYEQYF
TRBV15 | - | CATTPNRVRYNEQFF
TRBV19 | - | CASSIDRGRGNQPQHF
TRBV19 | TRBD1 | CASSSDRENTEAFF
TRBV15 | - | CATSRVGVSSGANVLTF
TRBV5-6 | - | CASRLIRQDRSYNEQFF
TRBV7-8 | TRBD2 | CASSLTVAGAFIETQYF
TRBV9 | TRBD1 | CASSSLEGQGFVGELFF
TRBV21-1 | - | CASSNRRNNEQFF
TRBV18 | - | CASSPLTGNMNTEAFF
TRBV10-3 | - | CAIRDRNEKLFF
TRBV5-1 | TRBD2 | CASSWAGGSSTDTQYF
TRBV5-6 | - | CASSHYRLGSHNSPLHF